These T cell receptor beta chains were read from a single sample in a study of blood T cell repertoires in COVID-19. Clones were sequenced by immunoSEQ multiplex PCR, and TCRdb holds only the in-frame ones, with some missing. The sample lists around 360,000 clones; approximately 87% were seen once. Source material: PBMCs or T cells enriched from blood (not recorded which). These receptors were collected from a man between 35 and 55 years old in a cohort exposed to, infected with or recovered from COVID-19 (not recorded which). Each CDR3 is given with its conserved first and last residue. Fields, in order: J gene, V gene, D gene, clone size, CDR3 DNA, CDR3 protein. The D gene is left open where the match is weak. Some rows mark clone size as missing; the rest say once, few, many or name a class of expanded clone.

J: TRBJ1-6; V: TRBV11-2; D: NA; size: NA; DNA: TGTGCCAGCAGCTTACAGGGGTCACCCCTCCACTTT; CDR3: CASSLQGSPLHF
J: TRBJ1-1; V: TRBV28; D: NA; size: NA; DNA: TGTGCCAGCATCCAAGGGGGGGCTCGGACTGAAGCTTTCTTT; CDR3: CASIQGGARTEAFF
J: TRBJ2-7; V: TRBV5-5; D: TRBD2; size: NA; DNA: TGTGCCAGCAGCATACTTTATCCGGGACTAGCGGCTTACGAGCAGTACTTC; CDR3: CASSILYPGLAAYEQYF
J: TRBJ1-1; V: TRBV5-1; D: NA; size: once; DNA: TGCGCCAGCAGCCTCCGTGGGACAACACTTGAAGCTTTCTTT; CDR3: CASSLRGTTLEAFF
J: TRBJ1-2; V: TRBV20-1; D: NA; size: once; DNA: TGCAGTGCTAGAGGTCTCCCGGGCTACACCTTC; CDR3: CSARGLPGYTF
J: TRBJ1-6; V: TRBV19; D: NA; size: once; DNA: TGTGCCAGTAGTGAGTTGCGTGATTCACCCCTCCACTTT; CDR3: CASSELRDSPLHF
J: TRBJ1-5; V: TRBV7-2; D: NA; size: NA; DNA: TGTGCCAGCAGCTTAAACAAGAATAGCAATCAGCCCCAGCATTTT; CDR3: CASSLNKNSNQPQHF
J: TRBJ2-2; V: TRBV28; D: TRBD1; size: once; DNA: TGTGCCAGCAGTCCTATGCTTGGACAGGGAATTGACGGGGAGCTGTTTTTT; CDR3: CASSPMLGQGIDGELFF
J: TRBJ1-2; V: TRBV2; D: TRBD1; size: NA; DNA: TGTGCCAGCACCCAGACAGGGGGTGACGGCTACACCTTC; CDR3: CASTQTGGDGYTF
J: TRBJ1-5; V: TRBV10-3; D: NA; size: NA; DNA: TGTGCCATCAGTTGGACGGGAAATAGCAATCAGCCCCAGCATTTT; CDR3: CAISWTGNSNQPQHF
J: TRBJ1-2; V: TRBV19; D: TRBD1; size: few; DNA: TGTGCCACTTCTAAGACAGGGGCCCAGTATGCCATCTATGGCTACACCTTC; CDR3: CATSKTGAQYAIYGYTF
J: TRBJ1-2; V: TRBV11-2; D: NA; size: NA; DNA: TGTGCCAGCAGCTTAGACAGTAACTATGGCTACACCTTC; CDR3: CASSLDSNYGYTF
J: TRBJ1-2; V: TRBV10-3; D: TRBD1; size: NA; DNA: TGTGCCACAAGCCTCGGACAGGGAAACTATGGCTACACCTTC; CDR3: CATSLGQGNYGYTF
J: TRBJ2-2; V: TRBV19; D: NA; size: NA; DNA: TGTGCCAGTAGTATTAAGGACTCGAACACCGGGGAGCTGTTTTTT; CDR3: CASSIKDSNTGELFF
J: TRBJ2-1; V: TRBV5-8; D: NA; size: NA; DNA: TGTGCCAGCAGCCGAACTGTGGGAGGCACCTACAATGAGCAGTTCTTC; CDR3: CASSRTVGGTYNEQFF
J: TRBJ2-3; V: TRBV3-1/TRBV3-2; D: TRBD1; size: NA; DNA: TGTGCCAGCAGCCAAGACAGGGGGGATACGCAGTATTTT; CDR3: CASSQDRGDTQYF
J: TRBJ1-1; V: TRBV2; D: TRBD1; size: once; DNA: TGTGCCAGCAGTCGGACAGGAACCTTGAACACTGAAGCTTTCTTT; CDR3: CASSRTGTLNTEAFF
J: TRBJ1-3; V: TRBV4-1; D: NA; size: NA; DNA: TGCGCCAGCAGCCAAGGCGGGTCCAACTCTGGAAACACCATATATTTT; CDR3: CASSQGGSNSGNTIYF
J: TRBJ2-2; V: TRBV19; D: TRBD1; size: NA; DNA: TGTGCCAGTAGTATGTGGCAGGGGGTAACGAACACCGGGGAGCTGTTTTTT; CDR3: CASSMWQGVTNTGELFF
J: TRBJ2-1; V: TRBV7-3; D: TRBD2; size: NA; DNA: TGTGCCAGCAGTTCACTAGCGTCCCATGAGCAGTTCTTC; CDR3: CASSSLASHEQFF
J: TRBJ2-5; V: TRBV29-1; D: NA; size: NA; DNA: TGCAGCCAAACATCGGGAGAGACCCAGTACTTC; CDR3: CSQTSGETQYF
J: TRBJ2-1; V: TRBV28; D: NA; size: NA; DNA: TGTGCCAGCAGCCTAGGGGGAGACAATGAGCAGTTCTTC; CDR3: CASSLGGDNEQFF
J: TRBJ2-7; V: TRBV2; D: TRBD2; size: NA; DNA: TGTGCCAGCAGTGAAGGACTAGCGGGAGACGAGCAGTACTTC; CDR3: CASSEGLAGDEQYF
J: TRBJ2-1; V: TRBV6-4; D: NA; size: NA; DNA: TGTGCCAGCAGTGCAGGCGCGCTCTACAATGAGCAGTTCTTC; CDR3: CASSAGALYNEQFF
J: TRBJ2-2; V: TRBV7-9; D: NA; size: NA; DNA: TGTGCCAGCTTAGTAGGCAGGGCCACCGGGGAGCTGTTTTTT; CDR3: CASLVGRATGELFF
J: TRBJ1-2; V: TRBV28; D: TRBD1; size: NA; DNA: TGTGCCAGCAGAACAGGGGGATACGATGGCTACACCTTC; CDR3: CASRTGGYDGYTF
J: TRBJ2-7; V: TRBV30; D: NA; size: few; DNA: TGTGCCTGGTGGGGCCCAGGGGCCTACGAGCAGTACTTC; CDR3: CAWWGPGAYEQYF
J: TRBJ1-1; V: TRBV11-2; D: TRBD1; size: NA; DNA: TGTGCCAGCAGCTCCGCGGGACAGGGGGGCACTGAAGCTTTCTTT; CDR3: CASSSAGQGGTEAFF
J: TRBJ1-2; V: TRBV2; D: NA; size: NA; DNA: TGTGCCAGCAGCCAATACATCGATGGCTACACCTTC; CDR3: CASSQYIDGYTF
J: TRBJ2-6; V: TRBV24-1; D: TRBD1; size: once; DNA: TGTGCCACCGAACAGGGGGCCTCTGGGGCCAACGTCCTGACTTTC; CDR3: CATEQGASGANVLTF
J: TRBJ2-7; V: TRBV30; D: NA; size: NA; DNA: TGTGCCTGGAATCCCCCCGCTCTAGCGTTCGACGAGCAGTACTTC; CDR3: CAWNPPALAFDEQYF
J: TRBJ2-5; V: TRBV9; D: TRBD2; size: NA; DNA: TGTGCCAGCAGCGTAGGACTAGCGGGAGTTGAGACCCAGTACTTC; CDR3: CASSVGLAGVETQYF
J: TRBJ1-5; V: TRBV29-1; D: NA; size: NA; DNA: TGCAGCGTGAGGGGGGGTATCAATCAGCCCCAGCATTTT; CDR3: CSVRGGINQPQHF
J: TRBJ2-6; V: TRBV6-5; D: NA; size: NA; DNA: TGTGCCAGCAGTTACTCTCGGACACCTGGGGCCAACGTCCTGACTTTC; CDR3: CASSYSRTPGANVLTF
J: TRBJ2-2; V: TRBV18; D: TRBD1; size: NA; DNA: TGTGCCAGCTCACCGGGACAGGGACACACCGGGGAGCTGTTTTTT; CDR3: CASSPGQGHTGELFF
J: TRBJ2-3; V: TRBV6-5; D: TRBD2; size: NA; DNA: TGTGCCAGCAGTTACTCCACTAGCGGAGATACGCAGTATTTT; CDR3: CASSYSTSGDTQYF
J: TRBJ1-3; V: TRBV2; D: TRBD1; size: NA; DNA: TGTGCCAGCAGTGAAGCAGGGACAGCATCTGGAAACACCATATATTTT; CDR3: CASSEAGTASGNTIYF
J: TRBJ1-4; V: TRBV7-9; D: TRBD1; size: NA; DNA: TGTGCCAGCAGCTTCCGACAGGGGGAGAATGAAAAACTGTTTTTT; CDR3: CASSFRQGENEKLFF
J: TRBJ2-1; V: TRBV25-1; D: TRBD1; size: NA; DNA: TGTGCCAGCAGTCCCCGACAGGGGGCGAATGAGCAGTTCTTC; CDR3: CASSPRQGANEQFF
J: TRBJ1-2; V: TRBV25-1; D: TRBD1; size: NA; DNA: TGTGCCAGCAGTGTCACGACAGGGGGCCTCTATGGCTACACCTTC; CDR3: CASSVTTGGLYGYTF
J: TRBJ1-1; V: TRBV19; D: TRBD1; size: NA; DNA: TGTGCCAGTAAGGACATGGACAGGGAAGCTTTCTTT; CDR3: CASKDMDREAFF
J: TRBJ2-2; V: TRBV10-1; D: NA; size: NA; DNA: TGCGCCAGCAGTAGCGGCCCAACGAACACCGGGGAGCTGTTTTTT; CDR3: CASSSGPTNTGELFF
J: TRBJ2-3; V: TRBV7-2; D: NA; size: NA; DNA: TGTGCCAGCAGCCCCGGACTCGCCGGGGATACGCAGTATTTT; CDR3: CASSPGLAGDTQYF
J: TRBJ1-1; V: TRBV18; D: NA; size: NA; DNA: TGTGCCAGCTCGGAAGACAGACGCCAAACTGAAGCTTTCTTT; CDR3: CASSEDRRQTEAFF
J: TRBJ2-1; V: TRBV27; D: NA; size: once; DNA: TGTGCCAGCAGGACGACTCGACGAACAAATAATGAGCAGTTCTTC; CDR3: CASRTTRRTNNEQFF
J: TRBJ2-1; V: TRBV7-9; D: NA; size: few; DNA: TGTGCCAGCAGCTTATTAGCGGCCAGTGGGGAGCAGTTCTTC; CDR3: CASSLLAASGEQFF
J: TRBJ2-1; V: TRBV20-1; D: NA; size: NA; DNA: TGCAGTGCGGCCCGAAATGAGCAGTTCTTC; CDR3: CSAARNEQFF
J: TRBJ2-7; V: TRBV27; D: NA; size: NA; DNA: TGTGCCAGCAGTTTATCGCGGGTCCTCGGGGGCGAGCAGTACTTC; CDR3: CASSLSRVLGGEQYF
J: TRBJ2-3; V: TRBV6-5; D: NA; size: NA; DNA: TGTGCCAGCAGTTTTACAGTCACAGATACGCAGTATTTT; CDR3: CASSFTVTDTQYF
J: TRBJ1-2; V: TRBV30; D: TRBD1; size: once; DNA: TGTGCCTGGGACAGGGCGAACTATGGCTACACCTTC; CDR3: CAWDRANYGYTF
J: TRBJ2-1; V: TRBV7-9; D: TRBD2; size: NA; DNA: TGTGCCAGCAGCTTTAGCGGCGGGAGATCGGGGAATGAGCAGTTCTTC; CDR3: CASSFSGGRSGNEQFF
J: TRBJ2-7; V: TRBV11-2; D: TRBD1; size: NA; DNA: TGTGCCAGCAGCTTGGACAGGGGTCGTGAGCAGTACTTC; CDR3: CASSLDRGREQYF